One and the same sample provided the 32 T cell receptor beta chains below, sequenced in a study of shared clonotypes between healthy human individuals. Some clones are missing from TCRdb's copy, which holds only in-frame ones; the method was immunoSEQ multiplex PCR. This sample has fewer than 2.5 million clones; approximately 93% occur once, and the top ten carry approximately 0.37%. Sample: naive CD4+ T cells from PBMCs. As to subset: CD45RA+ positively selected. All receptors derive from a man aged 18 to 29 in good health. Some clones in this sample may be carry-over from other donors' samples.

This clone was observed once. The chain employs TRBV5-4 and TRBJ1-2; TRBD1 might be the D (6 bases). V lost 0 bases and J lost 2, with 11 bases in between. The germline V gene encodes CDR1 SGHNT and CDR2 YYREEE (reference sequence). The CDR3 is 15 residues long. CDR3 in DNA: TGTGCCAGCAGCTTGGACAGGGCGCGGAACTATGGCTACACCTTC. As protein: CASSLDRARNYGYTF.

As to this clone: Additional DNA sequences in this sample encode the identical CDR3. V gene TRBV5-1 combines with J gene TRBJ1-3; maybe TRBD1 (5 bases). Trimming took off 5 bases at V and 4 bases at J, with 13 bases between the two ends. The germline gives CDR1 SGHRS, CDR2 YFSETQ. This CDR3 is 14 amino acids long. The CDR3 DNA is TGCGCCAGCAGACCGTCGGGGGGAGGAAACACCATATATTTT. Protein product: CASRPSGGGNTIYF.

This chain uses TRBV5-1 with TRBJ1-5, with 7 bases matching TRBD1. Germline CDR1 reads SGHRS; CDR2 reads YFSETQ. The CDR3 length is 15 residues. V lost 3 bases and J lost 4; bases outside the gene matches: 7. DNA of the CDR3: TGCGCCAGCAGCTGGGGGGACAGCCCAAATCAGCCCCAGCATTTT. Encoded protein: CASSWGDSPNQPQHF.

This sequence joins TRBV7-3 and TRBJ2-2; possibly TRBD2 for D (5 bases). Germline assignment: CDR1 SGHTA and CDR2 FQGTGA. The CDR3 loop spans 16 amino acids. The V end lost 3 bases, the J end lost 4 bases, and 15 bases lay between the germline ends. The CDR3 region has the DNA TGTGCCAGCAGCTTCAGTGGCACCGCGGGCACCGGGGAGCTGTTTTTT. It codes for CASSFSGTAGTGELFF.

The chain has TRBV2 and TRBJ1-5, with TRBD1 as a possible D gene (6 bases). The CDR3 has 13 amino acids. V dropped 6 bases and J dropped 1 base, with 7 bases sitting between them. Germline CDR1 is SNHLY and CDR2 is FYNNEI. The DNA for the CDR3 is TGTGCCAGCAGGGGGGCGAGCAATCAGCCCCAGCATTTT. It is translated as CASRGASNQPQHF.

For the CDR3, the DNA is TGTGCCAGCAGTTACGGGACAGACAGGATCGGGGAGCTGTTTTTT. It codes for CASSYGTDRIGELFF. This chain uses TRBV6-5 with TRBJ2-2, with 7 bases identical to TRBD1. The CDR3 consists of 15 residues. Germline trimming cut 2 bases from V and 7 bases from J; bases unmatched to any gene: 7. CDR1 and CDR2 (germline): MNHEY, SVGAGI.

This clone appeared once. In nucleotides, the CDR3 is TGTGCCTCAGCGAAACCGGGACGAAATAATACGCAGTATTTT. Encoded protein: CASAKPGRNNTQYF. The rearrangement uses TRBV10-3 and TRBJ2-3, with D perhaps assigned TRBD1 or TRBD2 (5 bases each). The CDR3 totals 14 residues. Trimming pared 11 bases from V and 7 bases from J, leaving 22 bases between. Germline loops: CDR1 ENHRY, CDR2 SYGVKD.

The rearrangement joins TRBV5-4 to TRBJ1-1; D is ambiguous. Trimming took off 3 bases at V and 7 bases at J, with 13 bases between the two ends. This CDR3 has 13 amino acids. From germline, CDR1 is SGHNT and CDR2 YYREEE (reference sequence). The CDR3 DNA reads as TGTGCCAGCAGCTCGAACTGGGTGAGTGAAGCTTTCTTT. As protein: CASSSNWVSEAFF.

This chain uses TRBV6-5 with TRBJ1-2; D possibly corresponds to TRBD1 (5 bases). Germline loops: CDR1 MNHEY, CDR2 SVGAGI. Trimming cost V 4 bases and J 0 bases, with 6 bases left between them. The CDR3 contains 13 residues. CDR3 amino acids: CASSSGANYGYTF. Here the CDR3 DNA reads TGTGCCAGCAGTTCGGGGGCTAACTATGGCTACACCTTC.

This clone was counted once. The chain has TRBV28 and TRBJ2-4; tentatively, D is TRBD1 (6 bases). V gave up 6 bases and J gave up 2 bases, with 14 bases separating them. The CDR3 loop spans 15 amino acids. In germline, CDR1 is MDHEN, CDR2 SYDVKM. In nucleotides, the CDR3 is TGTGCCAGCAGCTTACAGGGCATAACCAAAAACATTCAGTACTTC. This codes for CASSLQGITKNIQYF.

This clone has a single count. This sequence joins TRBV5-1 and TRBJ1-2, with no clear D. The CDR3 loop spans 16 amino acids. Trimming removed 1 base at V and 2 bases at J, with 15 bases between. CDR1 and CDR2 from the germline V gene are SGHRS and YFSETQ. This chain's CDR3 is CASSLFSASDNYGYTF. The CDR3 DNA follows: TGCGCCAGCAGCTTGTTTTCGGCGAGTGACAACTATGGCTACACCTTC.

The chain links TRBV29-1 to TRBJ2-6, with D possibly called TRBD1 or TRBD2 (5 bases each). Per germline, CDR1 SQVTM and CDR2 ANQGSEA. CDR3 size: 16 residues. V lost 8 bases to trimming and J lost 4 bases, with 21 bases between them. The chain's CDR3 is CSPGSAGYLGANVLTF. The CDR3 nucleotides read TGCAGCCCAGGGAGCGCAGGGTATCTGGGGGCCAACGTCCTGACTTTC.

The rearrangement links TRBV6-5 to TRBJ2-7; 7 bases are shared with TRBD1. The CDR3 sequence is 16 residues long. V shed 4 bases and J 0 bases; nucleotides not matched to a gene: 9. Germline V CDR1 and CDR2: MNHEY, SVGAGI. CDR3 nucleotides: TGTGCCAGCAGTTTCCCCCGGACAGGCCCCTCCTACGAGCAGTACTTC. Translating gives CASSFPRTGPSYEQYF.

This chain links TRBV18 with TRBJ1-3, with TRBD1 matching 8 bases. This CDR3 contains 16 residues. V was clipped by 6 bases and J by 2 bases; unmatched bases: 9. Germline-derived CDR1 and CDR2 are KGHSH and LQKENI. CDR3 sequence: CASSLIGQGAGNTIYF. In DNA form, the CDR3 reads TGTGCCAGCTCCCTCATCGGACAGGGCGCTGGAAACACCATATATTTT. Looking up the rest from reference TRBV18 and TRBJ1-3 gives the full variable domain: NAGVMQNPRHLVRRRGQEARLRCSPMKGHSHVYWYRQLPEEGLKFMVYLQKENIIDESGMPKERFSAEFPKEGPSILRIQQVVRGDSAAYFCASSLIGQGAGNTIYFGEGSWLTVV.

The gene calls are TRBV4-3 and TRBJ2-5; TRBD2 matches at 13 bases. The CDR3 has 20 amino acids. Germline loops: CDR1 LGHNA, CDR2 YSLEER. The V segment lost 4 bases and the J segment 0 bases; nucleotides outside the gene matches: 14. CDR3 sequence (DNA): TGCGCCAGCAGCCTTGGGCGCGGGACTAGCGGGACGTCCTACCAAGAGACCCAGTACTTC. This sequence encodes CASSLGRGTSGTSYQETQYF.

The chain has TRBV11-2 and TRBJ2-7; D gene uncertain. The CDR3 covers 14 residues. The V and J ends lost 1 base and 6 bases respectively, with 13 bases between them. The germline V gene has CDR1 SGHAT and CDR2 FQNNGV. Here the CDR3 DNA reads TGTGCCAGCAGCTTAGTAAGGATCCCACTCGAGCAGTACTTC. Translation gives CASSLVRIPLEQYF.

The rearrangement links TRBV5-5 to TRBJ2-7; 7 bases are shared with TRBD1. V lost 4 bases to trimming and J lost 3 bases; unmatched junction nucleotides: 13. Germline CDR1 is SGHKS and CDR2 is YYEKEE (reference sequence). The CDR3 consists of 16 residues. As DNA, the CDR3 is TGTGCCAGCAGCCCCCTCGCCGGGACAGAACACTACGAGCAGTACTTC. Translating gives CASSPLAGTEHYEQYF.

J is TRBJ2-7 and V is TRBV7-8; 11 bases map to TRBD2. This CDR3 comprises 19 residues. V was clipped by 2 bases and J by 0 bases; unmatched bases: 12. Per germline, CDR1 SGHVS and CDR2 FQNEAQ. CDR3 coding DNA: TGTGCCAGCAGCTTAAGCAAGGCCCGCCTAGCGGGAGGCTCCTACGAGCAGTACTTC. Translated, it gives CASSLSKARLAGGSYEQYF.

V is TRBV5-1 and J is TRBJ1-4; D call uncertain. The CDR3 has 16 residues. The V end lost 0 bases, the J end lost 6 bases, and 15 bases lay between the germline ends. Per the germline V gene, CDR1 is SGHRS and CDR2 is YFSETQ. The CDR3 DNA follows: TGCGCCAGCAGCTTGGGGACTGCGTCCGTGGATGAAAAACTGTTTTTT. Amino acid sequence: CASSLGTASVDEKLFF.

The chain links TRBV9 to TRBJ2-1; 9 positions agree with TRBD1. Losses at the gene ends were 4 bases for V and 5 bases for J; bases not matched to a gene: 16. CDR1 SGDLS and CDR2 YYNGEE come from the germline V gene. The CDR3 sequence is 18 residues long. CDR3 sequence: CASSLGGSGTGSHNEQFF. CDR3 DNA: TGTGCCAGCAGCCTAGGGGGCTCCGGGACAGGGAGCCACAATGAGCAGTTCTTC.

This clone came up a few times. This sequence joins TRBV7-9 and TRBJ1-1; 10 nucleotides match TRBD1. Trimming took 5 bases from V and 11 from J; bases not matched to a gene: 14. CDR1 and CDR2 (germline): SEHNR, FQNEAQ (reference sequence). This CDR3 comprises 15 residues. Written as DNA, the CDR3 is TGTGCCAGCAGCCTACTGGGACAGGGGACTTCGGGGGCTTTCTTT. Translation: CASSLLGQGTSGAFF.

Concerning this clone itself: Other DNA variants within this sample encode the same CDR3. The DNA for the CDR3 is TGTGCCAGCAGTTTACGGCTAGCGGGAGGCACCGGGGAGCTGTTTTTT. Amino acids: CASSLRLAGGTGELFF. V is TRBV27 and J is TRBJ2-2; 11 positions match TRBD2. The CDR3 consists of 16 residues. Germline V gives CDR1 MNHEY, CDR2 SMNVEV (reference sequence). J lost 4 bases, V lost 2 bases, and 3 bases had no gene match.

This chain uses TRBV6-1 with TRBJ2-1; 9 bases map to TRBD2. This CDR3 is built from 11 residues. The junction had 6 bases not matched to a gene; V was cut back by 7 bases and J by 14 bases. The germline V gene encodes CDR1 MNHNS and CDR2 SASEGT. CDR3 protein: CASKGLALEFF. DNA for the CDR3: TGTGCCAGCAAAGGACTAGCGTTAGAGTTCTTC.

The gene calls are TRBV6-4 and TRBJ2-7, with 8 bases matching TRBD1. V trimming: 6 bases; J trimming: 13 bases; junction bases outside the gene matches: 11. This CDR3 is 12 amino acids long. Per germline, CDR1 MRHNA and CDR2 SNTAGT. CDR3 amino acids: CASSEDREDIYF. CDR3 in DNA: TGTGCCAGCAGCGAGGACAGGGAGGATATCTACTTC.

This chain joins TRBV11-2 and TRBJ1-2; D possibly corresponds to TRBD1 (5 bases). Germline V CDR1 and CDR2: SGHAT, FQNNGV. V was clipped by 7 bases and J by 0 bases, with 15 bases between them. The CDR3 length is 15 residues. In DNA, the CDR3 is TGTGCCAGCACCCTCGGGACGGATCCTAACTATGGCTACACCTTC. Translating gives CASTLGTDPNYGYTF.

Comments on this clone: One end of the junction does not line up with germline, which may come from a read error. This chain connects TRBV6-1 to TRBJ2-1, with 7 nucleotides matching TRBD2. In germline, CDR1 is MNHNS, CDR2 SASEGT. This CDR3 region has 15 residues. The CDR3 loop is CASSEDRWGGSKQFF. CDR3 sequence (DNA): TGTGCCAGCAGCGAAGACAGATGGGGGGGATCAAAGCAGTTCTTC.

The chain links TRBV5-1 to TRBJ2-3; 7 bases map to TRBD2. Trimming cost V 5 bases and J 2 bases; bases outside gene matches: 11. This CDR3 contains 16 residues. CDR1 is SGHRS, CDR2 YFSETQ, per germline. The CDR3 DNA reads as TGCGCCAGCAGGGGTAAGACAGCGGGACCCACAGATACGCAGTATTTT. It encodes CASRGKTAGPTDTQYF.

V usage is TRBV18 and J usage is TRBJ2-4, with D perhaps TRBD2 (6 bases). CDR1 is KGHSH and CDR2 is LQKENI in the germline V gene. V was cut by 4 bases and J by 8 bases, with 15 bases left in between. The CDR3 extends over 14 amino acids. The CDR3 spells CASSLGLGEDIQYF. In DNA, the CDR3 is TGTGCCAGCTCACTCGGACTGGGGGAGGACATTCAGTACTTC.

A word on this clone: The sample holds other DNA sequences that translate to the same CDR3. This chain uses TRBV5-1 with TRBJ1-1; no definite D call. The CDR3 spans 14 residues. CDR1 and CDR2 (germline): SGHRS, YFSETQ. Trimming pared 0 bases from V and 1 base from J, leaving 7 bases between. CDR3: CASSLVGENTEAFF. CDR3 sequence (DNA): TGCGCCAGCAGCTTGGTCGGGGAGAACACTGAAGCTTTCTTT.

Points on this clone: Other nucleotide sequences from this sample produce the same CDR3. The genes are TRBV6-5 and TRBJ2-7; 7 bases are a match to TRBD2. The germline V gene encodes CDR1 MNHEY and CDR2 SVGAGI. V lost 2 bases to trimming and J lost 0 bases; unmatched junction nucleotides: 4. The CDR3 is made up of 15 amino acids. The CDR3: CASSYGGRSSYEQYF. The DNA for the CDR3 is TGTGCCAGCAGTTACGGCGGGAGAAGCTCCTACGAGCAGTACTTC.

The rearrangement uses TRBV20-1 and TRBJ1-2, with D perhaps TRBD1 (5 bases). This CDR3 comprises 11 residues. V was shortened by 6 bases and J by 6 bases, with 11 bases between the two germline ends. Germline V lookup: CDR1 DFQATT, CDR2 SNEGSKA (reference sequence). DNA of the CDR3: TGCAGTGCCAAAAGACAGAATGGCTACACCTTC. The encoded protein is CSAKRQNGYTF.

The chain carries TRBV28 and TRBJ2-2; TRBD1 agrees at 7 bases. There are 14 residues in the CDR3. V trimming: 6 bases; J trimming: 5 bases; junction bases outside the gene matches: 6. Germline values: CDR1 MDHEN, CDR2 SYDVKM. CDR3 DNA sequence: TGTGCCAGCAGGCCCGACAGGGTGACCGGGGAGCTGTTTTTT. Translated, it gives CASRPDRVTGELFF.